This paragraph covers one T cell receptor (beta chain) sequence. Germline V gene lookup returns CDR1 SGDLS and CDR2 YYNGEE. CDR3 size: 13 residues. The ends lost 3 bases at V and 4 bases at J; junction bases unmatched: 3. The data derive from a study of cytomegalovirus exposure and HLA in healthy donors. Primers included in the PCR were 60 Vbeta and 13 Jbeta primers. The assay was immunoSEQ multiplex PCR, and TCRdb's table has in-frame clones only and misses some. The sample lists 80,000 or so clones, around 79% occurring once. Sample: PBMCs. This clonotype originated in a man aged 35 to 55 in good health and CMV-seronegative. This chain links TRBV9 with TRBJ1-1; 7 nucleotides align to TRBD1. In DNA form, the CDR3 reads TGTGCCAGCAGCGCCAGGGACAGCACTGAAGCTTTCTTT. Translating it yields CASSARDSTEAFF.